This TCR beta chain comes out of a study of blood T cell repertoires in COVID-19. The wider study: PBMCs, B-cell-depleted T cells, or T cells provided the cDNA or gDNA that made up the material.

The CDR3 has 17 residues. The germline V gene has CDR1 GTSNPN and CDR2 SVGIG (reference sequence). Between the trimmed V and J ends, which lost 4 bases and 4 bases, there was a span of 22 bases. TCRdb's table, derived via immunoSEQ multiplex PCR, lists solely in-frame clones and lacks some. The sample includes roughly 140,000 clones, around four fifths of them seen just once. Sequenced sample: peripheral blood. The receptor's source is a middle-aged woman with active or convalescent COVID-19. The chain couples TRBV30 to TRBJ2-2; tentative D call: TRBD1 (5 bases). The CDR3 protein is CAWKKIRSRALTGELFF. Here the CDR3 DNA reads TGTGCCTGGAAGAAAATCCGTAGCAGGGCCCTCACCGGGGAGCTGTTTTTT.